Listed below are T cell receptor beta chains from one sample, sequenced in a study of blood T cell repertoires in COVID-19. The assay was immunoSEQ multiplex PCR, and TCRdb's table has in-frame clones only and misses some. The data show around 130,000 clones, around 78% seen once. Sample: peripheral blood. Receptors were obtained from a human donor in a cohort sampled during active COVID-19. Both conserved end residues are part of each CDR3. The order of the fields is V gene, clone size, J gene, D gene, CDR3 DNA, CDR3 protein. The D gene is left open where the match is weak. For some rows the clone size is stated as once, few or many, or as a class when expanded; others skip it.

v_call: TRBV10-2
clone_size: -
j_call: TRBJ1-1
d_call: TRBD1
cdr3_nt: TGCGCCAGCAGTGAGTCGAGGACAGGGACTGAAGCTTTCTTT
cdr3_aa: CASSESRTGTEAFF

v_call: TRBV9
clone_size: -
j_call: TRBJ1-6
d_call: -
cdr3_nt: TGTGCCAGCAGCGTGGACCGGACAGCCCTTAATTCACCCCTCCACTTT
cdr3_aa: CASSVDRTALNSPLHF

v_call: TRBV5-5
clone_size: -
j_call: TRBJ1-2
d_call: -
cdr3_nt: TGTGCCAGCAGCTTGGGACGAGGGATCAACTATGGCTACACCTTC
cdr3_aa: CASSLGRGINYGYTF

v_call: TRBV6-4
clone_size: -
j_call: TRBJ1-3
d_call: TRBD1
cdr3_nt: TGTGCCAGCAGGACCGGACAGGGTGGGAACACCATATATTTT
cdr3_aa: CASRTGQGGNTIYF

v_call: TRBV5-4
clone_size: -
j_call: TRBJ2-5
d_call: TRBD2
cdr3_nt: TGTGCCAGCAGCTCGCGACTAGCGGATCAAGAGACCCAGTACTTC
cdr3_aa: CASSSRLADQETQYF

v_call: TRBV30
clone_size: -
j_call: TRBJ1-5
d_call: TRBD1
cdr3_nt: TGTGCCTGGAGTGTCGGGACAGTGGGGCGGCAGCCCCAGCATTTT
cdr3_aa: CAWSVGTVGRQPQHF

v_call: TRBV5-4
clone_size: -
j_call: TRBJ2-1
d_call: TRBD1
cdr3_nt: TGTGCCAGCAGCACGGACAGGGGGTCCTACAATGAGCAGTTCTTC
cdr3_aa: CASSTDRGSYNEQFF

v_call: TRBV6-5
clone_size: -
j_call: TRBJ2-3
d_call: TRBD2
cdr3_nt: TGTGCCAGCACCCCCGGCGGGGGGGCTGGAGATACGCAGTATTTT
cdr3_aa: CASTPGGGAGDTQYF

v_call: TRBV6-2/TRBV6-3
clone_size: -
j_call: TRBJ2-2
d_call: TRBD1
cdr3_nt: TGTGCCAGCAGTTACCCGGACAGGGCGTCAACCGGGGAGCTGTTTTTT
cdr3_aa: CASSYPDRASTGELFF

v_call: TRBV11-3
clone_size: -
j_call: TRBJ1-1
d_call: -
cdr3_nt: TGTGCCAGCAGCCGTTTGGGGGGCACTGAAGCTTTCTTT
cdr3_aa: CASSRLGGTEAFF

v_call: TRBV2
clone_size: once
j_call: TRBJ1-2
d_call: TRBD1
cdr3_nt: TGTGCCAGCAGTGATGAGGGGGCCAGGTATGGCTACACCTTC
cdr3_aa: CASSDEGARYGYTF

v_call: TRBV28
clone_size: -
j_call: TRBJ2-7
d_call: TRBD2
cdr3_nt: TGTGCCAGCAGTCCGGCGGGGCGGGGGGGCTACGAGCAGTACTTC
cdr3_aa: CASSPAGRGGYEQYF

v_call: TRBV5-1
clone_size: once
j_call: TRBJ1-5
d_call: -
cdr3_nt: TGCGCCAGCAGCTCAGGGGAGCTCAATCAGCCCCAGCATTTT
cdr3_aa: CASSSGELNQPQHF

v_call: TRBV30
clone_size: -
j_call: TRBJ1-6
d_call: TRBD1
cdr3_nt: TGTGCCTGGAGTATGGACAGGGGAAATTCACCCCTCCACTTT
cdr3_aa: CAWSMDRGNSPLHF

v_call: TRBV19
clone_size: -
j_call: TRBJ2-5
d_call: TRBD1
cdr3_nt: TGTGCCAGTAGTTCCGGGACAGGCAAGAAAGAGACCCAGTACTTC
cdr3_aa: CASSSGTGKKETQYF

v_call: TRBV11-2
clone_size: -
j_call: TRBJ1-1
d_call: TRBD1
cdr3_nt: TGTGCCAGCAGCCCAGGGACAGGGGTGTACACTGAAGCTTTCTTT
cdr3_aa: CASSPGTGVYTEAFF